What follows are 30 T cell receptor beta chains derived from one specimen sequenced in a study of blood T cell repertoires in COVID-19. Only in-frame clones appear in the TCRdb table, and some are missing; sequencing was by immunoSEQ multiplex PCR. The sample yields more than 300,000 clones, roughly 90% seen once. The sample was peripheral blood. Receptors originate from a woman in her 70s with COVID-19, enrolled during active disease.

V gene TRBV6-5 combines with J gene TRBJ2-7; the D gene is possibly TRBD1 (5 bases). Trimming cost V 5 bases and J 6 bases, with 14 bases left between them. The CDR3 contains 13 residues. The V gene's germline CDR1 is MNHEY and CDR2 SVGAGI. CDR3 loop: CASSPRAGREQYF. For the CDR3, the DNA is TGTGCCAGCAGTCCCCGAGCAGGGCGCGAGCAGTACTTC.

This sequence joins TRBV19 and TRBJ1-1, with D possibly being TRBD1 (5 bases). The CDR3 extends over 13 amino acids. V lost 5 bases and J lost 1, with 8 bases in between. CDR1 and CDR2 (germline): LNHDA, SQIVND (reference sequence). The CDR3 DNA reads TGTGCCAGTAGTGTTACAGGGAACACTGAAGCTTTCTTT. Translating gives CASSVTGNTEAFF.

The chain joins TRBV7-2 to TRBJ2-2, with a weak D call TRBD1 (5 bases). The CDR3 is 16 residues long. The germline gives CDR1 SGHTA, CDR2 FQGNSA. The ends were cut back, 4 bases at V and 6 bases at J, with 18 bases in the middle. The chain's CDR3 is CASSSRQFDFAGELFF. As DNA, the CDR3 is TGTGCCAGCAGCTCAAGACAGTTTGATTTTGCCGGGGAGCTGTTTTTT.

V and J are TRBV5-1 and TRBJ2-1, with TRBD2 matching over 16 bases. CDR3 size: 18 residues. J gave up 2 bases and V 4 bases, and 6 bases lay outside the gene matches. Germline loops: CDR1 SGHRS, CDR2 YFSETQ. In DNA, the CDR3 is TGCGCCAGCAGCCTGGCCGGGACTAGCGGGGGGGCCTACAATGAGCAGTTCTTC. Translating it yields CASSLAGTSGGAYNEQFF.

This rearrangement joins TRBV18 to TRBJ2-1, with TRBD2 identical over 11 bases. The CDR3 extends over 17 amino acids. The J segment lost 7 bases and the V segment lost 0 bases, leaving 8 bases of the junction unmatched. Looked up from germline, CDR1 is KGHSH and CDR2 is LQKENI. The CDR3 sequence: CASSPPTSGGLRNEQFF. In DNA, the CDR3 is TGTGCCAGCTCACCACCAACTAGCGGGGGCCTCAGGAATGAGCAGTTCTTC.

The V gene is TRBV7-9, the J gene TRBJ1-5; D is perhaps TRBD1 (5 bases). This CDR3 has 14 residues. The germline V gene encodes CDR1 SEHNR and CDR2 FQNEAQ (reference sequence). The V end lost 5 bases, the J end lost 3 bases, and 11 bases lay between the germline ends. The CDR3 here is CASSHGGFNQPQHF. The DNA for the CDR3 is TGTGCCAGCAGCCACGGGGGGTTCAATCAGCCCCAGCATTTT. Full variable domain (rest looked up from reference TRBV7-9 and TRBJ1-5): DTGVSQNPRHKITKRGQNVTFRCDPISEHNRLYWYRQTLGQGPEFLTYFQNEAQLEKSRLLSDRFSAERPKGSFSTLEIQRTEQGDSAMYLCASSHGGFNQPQHFGDGTRLSIL.

The chain joins TRBV5-5 to TRBJ1-2; D is uncertain. Germline lookup yields CDR1 SGHKS and CDR2 YYEKEE (reference sequence). Trimming pared 2 bases from V and 1 base from J, leaving 12 bases between. The length of the CDR3 is 15 residues. CDR3 residues: CASSFFSGFNYGYTF. Written as DNA, the CDR3 is TGTGCCAGCAGCTTCTTCTCGGGTTTTAACTATGGCTACACCTTC.

The genes are TRBV4-1 and TRBJ1-2; 7 nucleotides line up with TRBD1. The CDR3 has 17 residues. With 2 bases clipped from V and 2 bases from J, the junction kept 11 bases outside the gene matches. Germline CDR1 reads MGHRA; CDR2 reads YSYEKL. The CDR3 loop is CASSQRGETGRNYGYTF. The CDR3 DNA follows: TGCGCCAGCAGCCAAAGAGGGGAGACAGGGCGCAACTATGGCTACACCTTC.

The V call is TRBV3-1 (or the pseudogene TRBV3-2), the J call TRBJ1-4; D might be TRBD1 (5 bases). The CDR3 is 16 residues long. Trimming pared 2 bases from V and 2 bases from J, leaving 12 bases between. Germline assignment: CDR1 LGHDT and CDR2 YNNKEL (reference sequence). The CDR3 is CASSQRPGSTNEKLFF. The CDR3 DNA is TGTGCCAGCAGCCAACGCCCAGGGTCGACTAATGAAAAACTGTTTTTT.

V is TRBV11-1 and J is TRBJ1-2, with 7 positions matching TRBD1. Germline-derived CDR1 and CDR2 are SGHAT and FQDESV (reference sequence). Germline trimming cut 3 bases from V and 5 bases from J; bases unmatched to any gene: 9. This CDR3 has 15 amino acids. This CDR3 is CASSFDRTGLYGYTF. CDR3 DNA: TGTGCCAGCAGCTTTGACCGGACAGGATTATATGGCTACACCTTC.

V gene TRBV6-2 or TRBV6-3 combines with J gene TRBJ2-7, with 7 bases that match TRBD1. V trimming: 3 bases; J trimming: 2 bases; junction bases outside the gene matches: 10. Germline V gene sequence: CDR1 MNHEY, CDR2 SVGEGT. This CDR3 is 16 amino acids long. CDR3 sequence reads: CASSYRGQGSAYEQYF. The CDR3 coding sequence is TGTGCCAGCAGTTATAGGGGGCAGGGGTCCGCCTACGAGCAGTACTTC.

The chain has TRBV5-3 and TRBJ2-7; maybe TRBD2 (6 bases). TRBV5-3 has ORF status, its function being uncertain. V lost 6 bases and J 6 bases, leaving 10 bases between the germline ends. This CDR3 spans 11 amino acids. The CDR3 spells CARNGGSEQYF. Written as DNA, the CDR3 is TGTGCCAGAAATGGGGGGAGCGAGCAGTACTTC.

CDR3 bases: TGCGCCAGCAGCCCGGGACTTCTGACAACGGTGGAGCAGTTCTTC. Protein product: CASSPGLLTTVEQFF. The chain couples TRBV5-1 to TRBJ2-1; maybe TRBD2 (6 bases). Germline CDR1 SGHRS, CDR2 YFSETQ. Trimming took 4 bases from V and 10 from J, leaving 21 bases between them. This CDR3 spans 15 amino acids.

This rearrangement joins TRBV12-3 or TRBV12-4 to TRBJ1-1; D unresolved. This CDR3 contains 13 residues. Trimming took off 3 bases at V and 6 bases at J, with 11 bases between the two ends. Written as DNA, the CDR3 is TGTGCCAGCAGTTTGCGCGGGGAGCCTGAAGCTTTCTTT. It codes for CASSLRGEPEAFF.

The chain combines TRBV9 with TRBJ2-7; D unresolved. The V and J ends lost 0 bases and 6 bases respectively, with 13 bases between them. Germline V gene data show CDR1 as SGDLS and CDR2 as YYNGEE. CDR3 length equals 14 residues. The DNA of the CDR3 is TGTGCCAGCAGCGTAGGATATGGGCCAGGCGAGCAGTACTTC. Amino acids: CASSVGYGPGEQYF.

The rearrangement joins TRBV23-1 to TRBJ1-2; D might be TRBD1 (5 bases). TRBV23-1 is known as an ORF, though its function is uncertain. There are 16 residues in the CDR3. V was cut by 0 bases and J by 1 base, with 12 bases left in between. As DNA, the CDR3 is TGCGCCAGCAGTCAATCGTTCCAGGGAGGTAACTATGGCTACACCTTC. This gives the protein CASSQSFQGGNYGYTF.

The chain employs TRBV29-1 and TRBJ1-5; 7 bases are a match to TRBD1. The CDR3 extends over 13 amino acids. Germline loops: CDR1 SQVTM, CDR2 ANQGSEA. The junction had 1 base not matched to a gene; V was cut back by 4 bases and J by 1 base. The CDR3 DNA sequence: TGCAGCGTTGCGACAGGGAGCAATCAGCCCCAGCATTTT. The encoded protein is CSVATGSNQPQHF.

The gene calls are TRBV28 and TRBJ2-7; the D gene is possibly TRBD2 (7 bases). The V end lost 3 bases, the J end lost 5 bases, and 38 bases lay between the germline ends. Per the germline V gene, CDR1 is MDHEN and CDR2 is SYDVKM. The CDR3 covers 22 residues. The CDR3 DNA reads as TGTGCCAGCAGTTTCCCCGCCTCCCCGGGCCTGGGGGCGGAGGGGGGGCTCCACGAGCAGTACTTC. It yields the protein CASSFPASPGLGAEGGLHEQYF.

This chain joins TRBV5-1 and TRBJ2-1, with a possible D match to TRBD2 (6 bases). V lost 6 bases and J 5 bases, leaving 18 bases between the germline ends. The CDR3 length is 15 residues. Looked up from germline, CDR1 is SGHRS and CDR2 is YFSETQ. The DNA of the CDR3 is TGCGCCAGCACCCCGCTGGCGGGGTCCCACAATGAGCAGTTCTTC. Translation gives CASTPLAGSHNEQFF.

The chain is built from TRBV11-2 and TRBJ1-1; TRBD1 agrees at 7 bases. Germline CDR1 SGHAT, CDR2 FQNNGV. The CDR3 contains 18 residues. The junction had 12 bases not matched to a gene; V was cut back by 1 base and J by 1 base. The chain's CDR3 is CASSLVATGPSRNTEAFF. The CDR3 DNA reads TGTGCCAGCAGCTTAGTAGCGACAGGGCCATCTCGGAACACTGAAGCTTTCTTT.

The chain recombines TRBV9 with TRBJ1-4, with 10 bases aligning to TRBD1. Per the germline V gene, CDR1 is SGDLS and CDR2 is YYNGEE. The CDR3 has 17 amino acids. The V and J ends lost 3 bases and 8 bases, in that order; junction bases with no gene match: 13. The CDR3, as DNA: TGTGCCAGCAGCGCAAACCCGGCCGGGACAGGGGAGGAAAAACTGTTTTTT. Amino acids: CASSANPAGTGEEKLFF. The variable domain in full, completed from reference TRBV9 and TRBJ1-4, reads DSGVTQTPKHLITATGQRVTLRCSPRSGDLSVYWYQQSLDQGLQFLIQYYNGEERAKGNILERFSAQQFPDLHSELNLSSLELGDSALYFCASSANPAGTGEEKLFFGSGTQLSVL.

About this clone itself: Other DNA sequences from this sample encode an identical CDR3 as well. This chain joins TRBV27 and TRBJ2-1; 7 bases match TRBD1. CDR1 is MNHEY and CDR2 is SMNVEV in the germline V gene (reference sequence). With V trimmed by 4 bases and J by 0 bases, 3 bases remained unmatched. CDR3 length: 15 amino acids. The CDR3 is CASSSTGSSYNEQFF. The CDR3 region has the DNA TGTGCCAGCAGTTCGACAGGGAGCTCCTACAATGAGCAGTTCTTC.

This clone has a handful of counts. This chain joins TRBV9 and TRBJ1-2, with D possibly TRBD1 on 6 matching bases. The germline V gene has CDR1 SGDLS and CDR2 YYNGEE. Trimming shortened V by 3 bases and J by 8 bases, and 17 bases separated the two germline ends. The CDR3 has 14 residues. As DNA, the CDR3 is TGTGCCAGCAGCGCCGCAGGGGCCTCATGGGGCTACACCTTC. Its translation: CASSAAGASWGYTF.

This clone was seen just once. CDR3 nucleotide sequence: TGTGCCAGCAGCTCGGCAGGGACCGGGGAGCTGTTTTTT. Translation gives CASSSAGTGELFF. The rearrangement uses TRBV11-2 and TRBJ2-2; possibly TRBD1 for D (5 bases). The germline V and J ends were trimmed by 4 bases and 5 bases, with 8 bases remaining between them. Germline V CDR1 and CDR2: SGHAT, FQNNGV. This CDR3 spans 13 amino acids. The full variable domain, its missing parts supplied by reference TRBV11-2 and TRBJ2-2, is EAGVAQSPRYKIIEKRQSVAFWCNPISGHATLYWYQQILGQGPKLLIQFQNNGVVDDSQLPKDRFSAERLKGVDSTLKIQPAKLEDSAVYLCASSSAGTGELFFGEGSRLTVL.

V gene TRBV15 combines with J gene TRBJ2-1; TRBD1 aligns across 7 bases. CDR3 length: 14 amino acids. The germline gives CDR1 LNHNV, CDR2 YYDKDF (reference sequence). The junction had 9 bases not matched to a gene; V was cut back by 7 bases and J by 6 bases. CDR3 sequence: CATMRPGQRNEQFF. CDR3 sequence (DNA): TGTGCCACCATGAGGCCGGGACAGCGCAATGAGCAGTTCTTC. Full variable domain (rest looked up from reference TRBV15 and TRBJ2-1): DAMVIQNPRYQVTQFGKPVTLSCSQTLNHNVMYWYQQKSSQAPKLLFHYYDKDFNNEADTPDNFQSRRPNTSFCFLDIRSPGLGDTAMYLCATMRPGQRNEQFFGPGTRLTVL.

Comment on this clone: Because the CDR3 is missing its conserved closing phenylalanine or tryptophan, this is likely a read error. Because the CDR3's place on the DNA is in doubt, the DNA is left out and the CDR3 is given as listed by TCRdb. The CDR3 sequence: CASSKDPGQGQL. V is TRBV21-1 and J is TRBJ2-7; the table's TRBD1 call for D was not verified on the DNA. TRBV21-1 constitutes a pseudogene. The CDR3 sequence runs 12 residues, both termini included.

This chain uses TRBV18 with TRBJ1-3; a weak D match, TRBD1 (5 bases). CDR1 is KGHSH, CDR2 LQKENI, per germline. The CDR3 covers 15 residues. Trimming stripped 0 bases from V and 4 bases from J, with 10 bases between. The CDR3 DNA sequence: TGTGCCAGCTCACCACCAGGGGCGAGCGGAAACACCATATATTTT. It codes for CASSPPGASGNTIYF.

This sequence joins TRBV30 and TRBJ2-7; 9 nucleotides match TRBD1. Germline V gene lookup returns CDR1 GTSNPN and CDR2 SVGIG (reference sequence). The trim removed 0 bases at V and 4 bases at J, leaving 10 bases unmatched. The CDR3 length is 16 residues. The CDR3 loop reads CAWSVLGQGPSYEQYF. DNA of the CDR3: TGTGCCTGGAGTGTACTTGGACAGGGGCCTTCGTACGAGCAGTACTTC. Using reference TRBV30 and TRBJ2-7 for the parts outside the CDR3, the full variable domain is SQTIHQWPATLVQPVGSPLSLECTVEGTSNPNLYWYRQAAGRGLQLLFYSVGIGQISSEVPQNLSASRPQDRQFILSSKKLLLSDSGFYLCAWSVLGQGPSYEQYFGPGTRLTVT.

This clone was observed a handful of times. The chain recombines TRBV13 with TRBJ1-3; D remains ambiguous. In germline, CDR1 is PRHDT, CDR2 FYEKMQ (reference sequence). V lost 2 bases to trimming and J lost 0 bases, with 8 bases between them. This CDR3 is 15 amino acids long. CDR3 residues: CASSLIPSSGNTIYF. The CDR3 bases are TGTGCCAGCAGCTTAATTCCCAGCTCTGGAAACACCATATATTTT.

The chain is built from TRBV3-1 (or the pseudogene TRBV3-2) and TRBJ1-6, with no clear D. The germline gives CDR1 LGHDT, CDR2 YNNKEL (reference sequence). This CDR3 spans 14 amino acids. The V gene lost 4 bases and the J gene lost 10 bases, with 14 bases spanning the gap. The CDR3 DNA reads as TGTGCCAGCAGCCCGCCCTATGACAACTCACCCCTCCACTTT. This encodes CASSPPYDNSPLHF.